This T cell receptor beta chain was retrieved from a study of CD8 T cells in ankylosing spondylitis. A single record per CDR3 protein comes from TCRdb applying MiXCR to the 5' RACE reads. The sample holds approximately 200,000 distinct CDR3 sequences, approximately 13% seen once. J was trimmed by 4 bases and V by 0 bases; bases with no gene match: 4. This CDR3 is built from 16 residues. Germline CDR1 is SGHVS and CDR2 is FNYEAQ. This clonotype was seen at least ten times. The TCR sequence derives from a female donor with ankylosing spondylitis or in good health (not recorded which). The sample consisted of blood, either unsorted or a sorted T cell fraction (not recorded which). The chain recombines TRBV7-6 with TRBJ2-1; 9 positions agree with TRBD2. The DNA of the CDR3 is TGTGCCAGCAGCTTAGCTAGCGGGAGTATGTACAATGAGCAGTTCTTC. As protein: CASSLASGSMYNEQFF.